A selection of T cell receptor beta chains follows, all from one sample in a study of cytomegalovirus exposure and HLA in healthy donors. Here immunoSEQ multiplex PCR was the method, and the copy in TCRdb shows in-frame clones only, minus some. The sample holds around 78,000 clones, over 60% seen once. The specimen sequenced was PBMCs. These receptors were taken from a woman in her forties in good health and CMV-seropositive. The CDR3 runs from the conserved cysteine through the conserved F or W. A D gene is named only where the DNA matches it firmly. A row's size may be missing; if present it is once, few, many or a size class.

j_call | clone_size | v_call | d_call | cdr3_aa | cdr3_nt
TRBJ1-6 | NA | TRBV4-2 | TRBD1 | CASSQKPGQGGSPLHF | TGTGCCAGCAGCCAAAAACCGGGACAAGGGGGCTCACCCCTCCACTTT
TRBJ1-5 | few | TRBV5-5 | TRBD1 | CASSWTGLGQPQHF | TGTGCCAGCAGCTGGACAGGGTTAGGTCAGCCCCAGCATTTT
TRBJ2-1 | NA | TRBV11-2 | NA | CASSLDRDGVQFF | TGTGCCAGCAGCTTAGATCGAGACGGGGTGCAGTTCTTC
TRBJ1-2 | few | TRBV9 | TRBD1 | CASSAPGQEYGYTF | TGTGCCAGCAGCGCGCCGGGACAGGAATATGGCTACACCTTC
TRBJ2-7 | NA | TRBV5-1 | NA | CASSLGSGYEQYF | TGCGCCAGCAGCTTGGGTAGCGGTTACGAGCAGTACTTC
TRBJ2-7 | few | TRBV5-1 | TRBD2 | CASSTGTSAYEQYF | TGCGCCAGCAGCACCGGGACTAGCGCCTACGAGCAGTACTTC
TRBJ2-1 | NA | TRBV9 | NA | CASSVLGGPYNEQFF | TGTGCCAGCAGCGTCTTGGGAGGTCCCTACAATGAGCAGTTCTTC
TRBJ1-2 | NA | TRBV11-2 | NA | CASRLPGGNGYTF | TGTGCCAGCAGATTGCCGGGGGGGAATGGCTACACCTTC
TRBJ1-1 | few | TRBV4-2 | TRBD1 | CASSQPDRGSGDTEAFF | TGTGCCAGCAGCCAACCGGACAGGGGCAGCGGGGACACTGAAGCTTTCTTT
TRBJ1-2 | NA | TRBV7-9 | NA | CASSFVVARLSAGFYGYTF | TGTGCCAGCAGCTTTGTAGTTGCACGTCTGTCCGCGGGTTTCTATGGCTACACCTTC
TRBJ1-4 | NA | TRBV7-6 | NA | CASSSGGEKLFF | TGTGCCAGCAGCTCTGGGGGGGAAAAACTGTTTTTT
TRBJ2-3 | NA | TRBV10-1 | TRBD1 | CASSRQGAGTDTQYF | TGCGCCAGCAGTCGACAGGGGGCTGGGACAGATACGCAGTATTTT